This record covers a single T cell receptor (beta chain). Produced via immunoSEQ multiplex PCR; TCRdb's table is partial and in-frame only. The sample includes about 220,000 clones, around four fifths of them seen just once. The data are from a study of blood T cell repertoires in COVID-19. As for the study in general: Material from acute and convalescent COVID-19 was sourced from the United States, Italy and Spain. T cells, B-cell-depleted T cells, or PBMCs provided the cDNA or gDNA that served as material.

The source material was peripheral blood. The clonotype was recovered from a woman aged 60-75 years who had recovered from COVID-19.

CDR3 amino acids: CASSSGRDRGYGYTF. The CDR3 bases are TGTGCCAGCAGTTCCGGCAGGGATCGGGGGTATGGCTACACCTTC. The chain employs TRBV6-5 and TRBJ1-2, with TRBD1 as a possible D gene (5 bases). Germline assignment: CDR1 MNHEY and CDR2 SVGAGI. With 4 bases removed from V and 5 bases from J, the gap between germline ends came to 17 bases. The CDR3 runs 15 residues.